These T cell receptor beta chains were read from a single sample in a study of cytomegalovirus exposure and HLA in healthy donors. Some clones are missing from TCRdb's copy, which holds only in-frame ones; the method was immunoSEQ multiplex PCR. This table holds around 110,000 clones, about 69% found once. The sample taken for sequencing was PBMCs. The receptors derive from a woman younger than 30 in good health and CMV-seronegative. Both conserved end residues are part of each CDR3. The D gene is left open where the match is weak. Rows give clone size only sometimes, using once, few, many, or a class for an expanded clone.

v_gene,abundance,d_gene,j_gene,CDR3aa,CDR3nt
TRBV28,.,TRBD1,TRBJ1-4,CASSSRIATSLDRGHEKLFF,TGTGCCAGCAGTTCACGAATAGCGACTAGCTTGGACAGGGGGCATGAAAAACTGTTTTTT
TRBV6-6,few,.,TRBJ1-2,CATTGASLGGYTF,TGTGCCACGACAGGAGCCTCCCTCGGAGGCTACACCTTC
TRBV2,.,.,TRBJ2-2,CASGETGELFF,TGTGCCAGCGGAGAAACCGGGGAGCTGTTTTTT
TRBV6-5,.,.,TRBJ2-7,CASSYGFGLTEYEQYF,TGTGCCAGCAGTTACGGCTTTGGCTTAACAGAATACGAGCAGTACTTC
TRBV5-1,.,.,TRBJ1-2,CASSNRVTNYGYTF,TGCGCCAGCAGTAACAGGGTAACTAACTATGGCTACACCTTC
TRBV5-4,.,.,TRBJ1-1,CASTQGLRDTEAFF,TGTGCCAGCACCCAGGGGCTTCGGGACACTGAAGCTTTCTTT
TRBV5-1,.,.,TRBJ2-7,CASSLGDNSYEQYF,TGCGCCAGCAGCTTGGGGGACAACTCCTACGAGCAGTACTTC
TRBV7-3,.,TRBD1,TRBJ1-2,CASSPRTGLAGSNGYTF,TGTGCCAGCAGCCCCCGGACAGGGCTCGCGGGGTCGAATGGCTACACCTTC
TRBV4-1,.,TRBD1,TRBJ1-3,CASSHDRTGGATGNTIYF,TGCGCCAGCAGCCACGACCGGACAGGGGGCGCGACTGGAAACACCATATATTTT
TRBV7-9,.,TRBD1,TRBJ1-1,CASSLTGMMNTEAFF,TGTGCCAGCAGCCTGACAGGGATGATGAACACTGAAGCTTTCTTT
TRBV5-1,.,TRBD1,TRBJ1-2,CASSSRTGDYGYTF,TGCGCCAGCAGCTCCCGGACAGGGGACTATGGCTACACCTTC
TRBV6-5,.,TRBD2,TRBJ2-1,CASSYASGVYNEQFF,TGTGCCAGCAGTTACGCTAGCGGGGTATACAATGAGCAGTTCTTC
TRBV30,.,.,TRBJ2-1,CAWSSSGIDEQFF,TGTGCCTGGAGTTCATCAGGGATCGATGAGCAGTTCTTC
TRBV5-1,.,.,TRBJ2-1,CASSLGLGYYNEQFF,TGCGCCAGCAGCTTGGGACTAGGGTACTACAATGAGCAGTTCTTC
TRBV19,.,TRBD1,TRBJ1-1,CASTLRQGGHTEAFF,TGTGCCAGTACCCTTCGACAGGGTGGCCACACTGAAGCTTTCTTT
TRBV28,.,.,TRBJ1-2,CASIQGGRGGYTF,TGTGCCAGCATCCAAGGGGGTCGCGGTGGCTACACCTTC
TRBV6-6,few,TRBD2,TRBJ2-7,CASSSGTRRSYEQYF,TGTGCCAGCAGTTCGGGGACTAGGAGATCCTACGAGCAGTACTTC
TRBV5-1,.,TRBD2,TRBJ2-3,CASSFGGETDTQYF,TGCGCCAGCAGCTTCGGGGGGGAGACAGATACGCAGTATTTT
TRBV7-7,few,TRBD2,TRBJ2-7,CASSPTGGGAYEQYF,TGTGCTAGCAGCCCTACGGGGGGGGGCGCCTACGAGCAGTACTTC
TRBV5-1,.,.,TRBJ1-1,CASSLDDRMNTEAFF,TGCGCCAGCAGCTTGGATGACAGGATGAACACTGAAGCTTTCTTT
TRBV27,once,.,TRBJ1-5,CASSLGGIRQPQHF,TGTGCCAGCAGCCTGGGGGGAATTCGGCAGCCCCAGCATTTT
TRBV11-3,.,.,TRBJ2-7,CASSQTSNKNEQYF,TGTGCCAGCAGCCAAACCTCGAACAAGAACGAGCAGTACTTC
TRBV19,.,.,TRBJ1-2,CASKHIYGYTF,TGTGCCAGTAAGCATATCTATGGCTACACCTTC
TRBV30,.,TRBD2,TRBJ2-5,CAWRSGGQETQYF,TGTGCCTGGCGGAGCGGGGGACAAGAGACCCAGTACTTC
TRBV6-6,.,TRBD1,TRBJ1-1,CASSQGQGSTEAFF,TGTGCCAGCAGTCAGGGACAGGGGAGCACTGAAGCTTTCTTT
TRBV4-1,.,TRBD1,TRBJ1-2,CASSRETGGSWGYTF,TGCGCCAGCAGCCGGGAGACAGGGGGATCGTGGGGCTACACCTTC
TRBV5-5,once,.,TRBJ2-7,CASSLDREQYF,TGTGCCAGCAGCCTAGACAGAGAGCAGTACTTC
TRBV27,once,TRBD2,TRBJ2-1,CASSPRTSGGAHNEQFF,TGTGCCAGCAGTCCTCGGACTAGCGGGGGGGCCCACAATGAGCAGTTCTTC
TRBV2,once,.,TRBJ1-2,CASSELGGLSGYTF,TGTGCCAGCAGTGAACTAGGGGGATTATCTGGCTACACCTTC
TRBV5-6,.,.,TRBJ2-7,CASSKRARGYEQYF,TGTGCCAGCAGCAAAAGAGCCCGGGGCTACGAGCAGTACTTC
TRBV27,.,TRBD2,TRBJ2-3,CASSSLSGGRADTQYF,TGTGCCAGCAGCTCCCTGAGCGGGGGGCGGGCAGATACGCAGTATTTT
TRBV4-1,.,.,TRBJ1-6,CASSQPDPGGSLHF,TGCGCCAGCAGCCAGCCGGACCCTGGCGGGTCCCTCCACTTT
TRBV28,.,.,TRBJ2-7,CASSLGRYEQYF,TGTGCCAGCAGTTTAGGCCGCTACGAGCAGTACTTC
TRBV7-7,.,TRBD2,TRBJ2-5,CASSPLRGGETQYF,TGTGCTAGCAGCCCCCTACGGGGGGGAGAGACCCAGTACTTC
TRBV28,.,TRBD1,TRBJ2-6,CASSYEQGLGANVLTF,TGTGCCAGCAGTTATGAACAGGGGTTAGGGGCCAACGTCCTGACTTTC
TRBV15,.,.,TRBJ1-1,CATSRGIVGVSGDTEAFF,TGTGCCACCAGCAGAGGCATCGTCGGGGTCTCCGGGGACACTGAAGCTTTCTTT
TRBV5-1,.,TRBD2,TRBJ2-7,CASSWGLAVYEQYF,TGCGCCAGCAGCTGGGGACTAGCGGTGTACGAGCAGTACTTC
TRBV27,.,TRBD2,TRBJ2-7,CASSLASGSYEQYF,TGTGCCAGCAGTTTGGCTAGCGGGTCTTACGAGCAGTACTTC
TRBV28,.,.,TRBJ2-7,CASRTLGQSYEQYF,TGTGCCAGCAGGACTCTCGGACAGTCCTACGAGCAGTACTTC
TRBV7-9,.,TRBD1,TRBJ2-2,CASSLPGQDSGELFF,TGTGCCAGCAGCCTCCCGGGACAGGATTCCGGGGAGCTGTTTTTT
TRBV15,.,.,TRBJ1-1,CATSSGRQFEAFF,TGTGCCACCAGCAGCGGGAGACAGTTTGAAGCTTTCTTT
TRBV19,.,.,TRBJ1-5,CASSIGHLNQPQHF,TGTGCCAGTAGTATAGGACACCTGAATCAGCCCCAGCATTTT
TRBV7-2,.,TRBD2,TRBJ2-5,CASRGGGGIAETQYF,TGTGCCAGCAGGGGCGGGGGGGGCATTGCAGAGACCCAGTACTTC
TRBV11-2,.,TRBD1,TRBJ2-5,CASSRNRGREETQYF,TGTGCCAGCAGCAGAAACAGGGGAAGAGAAGAGACCCAGTACTTC
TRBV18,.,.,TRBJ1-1,CASSPRAVNTEAFF,TGTGCCAGCTCACCACGGGCAGTGAACACTGAAGCTTTCTTT
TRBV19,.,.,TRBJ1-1,CASSISRLHTEAFF,TGTGCCAGTAGTATTTCCAGATTGCACACTGAAGCTTTCTTT
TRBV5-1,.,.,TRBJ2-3,CASSSTGSGTDTQYF,TGCGCCAGCAGCTCTACAGGGTCGGGCACAGATACGCAGTATTTT
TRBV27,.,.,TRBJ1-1,CASSSGQIMNTEAFF,TGTGCCAGCAGTTCAGGACAGATCATGAACACTGAAGCTTTCTTT
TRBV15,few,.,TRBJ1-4,CATSKGIGGSNEKLFF,TGTGCCACCAGTAAAGGAATAGGGGGTAGTAATGAAAAACTGTTTTTT
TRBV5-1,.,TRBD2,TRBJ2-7,CASGPGGSSYEQYF,TGCGCCAGCGGGCCGGGGGGGAGCTCCTACGAGCAGTACTTC
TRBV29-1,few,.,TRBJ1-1,CSVGQDSNTEAFF,TGCAGCGTAGGACAAGATTCGAACACTGAAGCTTTCTTT
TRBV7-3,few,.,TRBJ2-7,CASSLNSGGPLFYEQYF,TGTGCCAGCAGCTTAAATTCGGGGGGCCCCCTTTTTTACGAGCAGTACTTC
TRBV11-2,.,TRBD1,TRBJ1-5,CASSLQGASNQPQHF,TGTGCCAGCAGCTTACAGGGGGCTAGCAATCAGCCCCAGCATTTT
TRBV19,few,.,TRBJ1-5,CASSTLNPNQPQHF,TGTGCCAGTAGTACACTAAATCCGAATCAGCCCCAGCATTTT